Below, 23 T cell receptor beta chains from the same sample are listed, as sequenced in a study of vaccination and CD4 T cells after COVID-19. MiXCR, applied by TCRdb to the PCR reads, yields one record per CDR3 protein. In the table there are some 28,000 distinct CDR3 sequences, around 50% of which are singletons. The sample's time point: late sampling 161 to 241 days after vaccination in a few convalescent patients. The sample consisted of CD4+ T cells from blood, taken about 7 months after SARS-CoV-2 vaccination. The receptors here all came from a human donor who had recovered from COVID-19.

The rearrangement links TRBV19 to TRBJ2-5; D uncertain. The CDR3 is 14 residues long. Trimming left V 5 bases short and J 4 bases short, with 14 bases between. CDR1 and CDR2 (germline): LNHDA, SQIVND (reference sequence). The CDR3 region is CASSPSASRETQYF. CDR3 coding DNA: TGTGCCAGTAGTCCCTCTGCCTCCAGAGAGACCCAGTACTTC.

The table lists this clonotype with a few counts. The gene calls are TRBV7-8 and TRBJ1-1, with no clear D. Germline V gene data show CDR1 as SGHVS and CDR2 as FQNEAQ. V shed 2 bases and J shed 0 bases, with 7 bases lying between them. The CDR3 is made up of 14 amino acids. The CDR3 DNA sequence: TGTGCCAGCAGCTTAATCCATATGAACACTGAAGCTTTCTTT. Its protein is CASSLIHMNTEAFF.

V gene TRBV6-1 combines with J gene TRBJ2-5; TRBD2 agrees at 10 bases. Germline assignment: CDR1 MNHNS and CDR2 SASEGT. V lost 6 bases to trimming and J lost 5 bases; unmatched junction nucleotides: 12. This CDR3 contains 16 residues. The CDR3: CASRTNLAGVGETQYF. As DNA, the CDR3 is TGTGCCAGCAGGACCAACCTAGCGGGAGTGGGGGAGACCCAGTACTTC.

This chain connects TRBV6-5 to TRBJ1-2; perhaps TRBD1 as D (5 bases). Germline values: CDR1 MNHEY, CDR2 SVGAGI. The CDR3 has 15 residues. Trimming pared 0 bases from V and 4 bases from J, leaving 12 bases between. CDR3 sequence: CASSYSGGALYGYTF. The CDR3 DNA follows: TGTGCCAGCAGTTACTCGGGAGGGGCCCTCTATGGCTACACCTTC.

This clonotype was observed a single time. This rearrangement joins TRBV4-1 to TRBJ1-5; D ambiguous. V gave up 1 base and J gave up 4 bases, with 20 bases separating them. This CDR3 comprises 18 residues. The V gene's germline CDR1 is MGHRA and CDR2 YSYEKL. CDR3 in amino acids: CASSQAAGRVTFNQPQHF. CDR3 in DNA: TGCGCCAGCAGCCAAGCAGCCGGCCGGGTCACCTTTAATCAGCCCCAGCATTTT.

The V gene is TRBV7-2, the J gene TRBJ1-3; no definite D call. The V gene lost 2 bases and the J gene lost 0 bases, with 8 bases spanning the gap. This CDR3 spans 15 amino acids. Germline V gives CDR1 SGHTA, CDR2 FQGNSA. For the CDR3, the DNA is TGTGCCAGCAGCTTACGGGTGCTCTCTGGAAACACCATATATTTT. Protein product: CASSLRVLSGNTIYF.

The chain has TRBV7-9 and TRBJ2-7; 9 nucleotides match TRBD1. J gave up 5 bases and V 5 bases, and 10 bases lay outside the gene matches. CDR1 and CDR2 from the germline V gene are SEHNR and FQNEAQ (reference sequence). The CDR3 contains 15 residues. The CDR3 coding sequence is TGTGCCAGCAGCCCCGGACAGGGGCGTCTAAACGAGCAGTACTTC. Translation gives CASSPGQGRLNEQYF.

The chain is built from TRBV19 and TRBJ2-5, with TRBD1 matching over 7 bases. Trimming cost V 5 bases and J 5 bases; bases outside gene matches: 14. CDR3 length: 16 residues. The germline V gene has CDR1 LNHDA and CDR2 SQIVND (reference sequence). For the CDR3, the DNA is TGTGCCAGTAGTGAAGAACGGACAGGTCGATCGGAGACCCAGTACTTC. Protein sequence: CASSEERTGRSETQYF. Variable domain in full (rest from reference TRBV19 and TRBJ2-5): DGGITQSPKYLFRKEGQNVTLSCEQNLNHDAMYWYRQDPGQGLRLIYYSQIVNDFQKGDIAEGYSVSREKKESFPLTVTSAQKNPTAFYLCASSEERTGRSETQYFGPGTRLLVL.

This clonotype was detected only once. The V gene is TRBV20-1, the J gene TRBJ2-5; D call uncertain. Germline loops: CDR1 DFQATT, CDR2 SNEGSKA (reference sequence). This CDR3 is built from 14 residues. The V end was cut by 1 base, the J end by 3 bases, with 12 bases between. The CDR3 sequence: CSARAPTEKETQYF. CDR3 nucleotides: TGCAGTGCTAGAGCTCCTACAGAGAAAGAGACCCAGTACTTC.

The V call is TRBV19, the J call TRBJ1-1, with D tentatively TRBD1 (5 bases). V gave up 9 bases and J gave up 7 bases, with 18 bases separating them. The CDR3 covers 13 residues. Germline CDR1 LNHDA, CDR2 SQIVND (reference sequence). The CDR3 DNA reads TGTGCCAGCCGCCAGCAGGGCCCGAGTGAAGCTTTCTTT. Translating it yields CASRQQGPSEAFF.

The J gene is TRBJ1-5, the V gene TRBV28, with D possibly being TRBD1 (5 bases). Germline V gene sequence: CDR1 MDHEN, CDR2 SYDVKM. Trimming took 3 bases from V and 3 from J, leaving 18 bases between them. The CDR3 runs to 17 residues. CDR3 bases: TGTGCCAGCAGTTTTCTGTCACAGGCCCCCCACAATCAGCCCCAGCATTTT. This codes for CASSFLSQAPHNQPQHF. The full variable domain, its missing parts supplied by reference TRBV28 and TRBJ1-5, is DVKVTQSSRYLVKRTGEKVFLECVQDMDHENMFWYRQDPGLGLRLIYFSYDVKMKEKGDIPEGYSVSREKKERFSLILESASTNQTSMYLCASSFLSQAPHNQPQHFGDGTRLSIL.

The V gene is TRBV10-3, the J gene TRBJ2-1; TRBD2 matches at 9 bases. This CDR3 region has 13 residues. V gave up 10 bases and J gave up 5 bases; unmatched junction bases: 6. CDR1 is ENHRY and CDR2 is SYGVKD in the germline V gene. The CDR3 region is CATASGINNEQFF. The CDR3 region has the DNA TGTGCCACCGCTAGCGGGATAAACAATGAGCAGTTCTTC.

The CDR3 coding sequence is TGTGCCAGCAGCCCCGGGACTAGCCCATACAATGAGCAGTTCTTC. This gives the protein CASSPGTSPYNEQFF. V gene TRBV7-9 combines with J gene TRBJ2-1; 9 bases are shared with TRBD2. V dropped 5 bases and J dropped 4; count of bases not matched to a gene: 6. Germline values: CDR1 SEHNR, CDR2 FQNEAQ (reference sequence). This CDR3 has 15 amino acids.

Written as DNA, the CDR3 is TGTGCCAGCAGCGTAGAGAGCTATAATTCACCCCTCCACTTT. It translates to CASSVESYNSPLHF. This chain uses TRBV9 with TRBJ1-6; the D is unclear. This CDR3 spans 14 amino acids. With 0 bases removed from V and 3 bases from J, the gap between germline ends came to 4 bases. Germline CDR1 reads SGDLS; CDR2 reads YYNGEE. The variable domain in full, with the rest retrieved from reference TRBV9 and TRBJ1-6, is DSGVTQTPKHLITATGQRVTLRCSPRSGDLSVYWYQQSLDQGLQFLIQYYNGEERAKGNILERFSAQQFPDLHSELNLSSLELGDSALYFCASSVESYNSPLHFGNGTRLTVT.

This clonotype has just a few counts. One end of the junction does not line up with germline, which may come from a read error. The chain recombines TRBV7-7 with TRBJ1-2; D is ambiguous. CDR3 size: 14 residues. From germline, CDR1 is SSHAT and CDR2 FNYEAQ (reference sequence). In nucleotides, the CDR3 is TGTGCTAGCACTCGCGGGCGAGACCTCTATGGCTACACCTTC. Translated: CASTRGRDLYGYTF.

This clonotype has only a few counts. The V gene is TRBV6-1, the J gene TRBJ2-2; D is unresolved. This CDR3 is built from 13 residues. Trimming cost V 3 bases and J 5 bases, with 7 bases left between them. The germline V gene has CDR1 MNHNS and CDR2 SASEGT. The CDR3 sequence is CASSDWGTGELFF. The CDR3 nucleotides read TGTGCCAGCAGTGATTGGGGAACCGGGGAGCTGTTTTTT.

This chain links TRBV27 with TRBJ1-1; D perhaps matches TRBD1 (6 bases). The CDR3 totals 14 residues. Germline V gives CDR1 MNHEY, CDR2 SMNVEV (reference sequence). The ends were cut back, 2 bases at V and 5 bases at J, with 12 bases in the middle. The CDR3, as DNA: TGTGCCAGCAGTTTAGGGGGGCCTCGGACTGAAGCTTTCTTT. It is translated as CASSLGGPRTEAFF.

The sample holds a few counts of this clonotype. The chain carries TRBV6-2 or TRBV6-3 and TRBJ2-3, with D possibly matching TRBD2 (6 bases). This CDR3 region has 14 residues. The V gene lost 6 bases and the J gene lost 6 bases, with 16 bases spanning the gap. Germline V gene lookup returns CDR1 MNHEY and CDR2 SVGEGT. CDR3 bases: TGTGCCAGCAGAAGTACGGGAGCGGCGGATACGCAGTATTTT. Protein: CASRSTGAADTQYF.

The chain employs TRBV7-9 and TRBJ1-4; 8 nucleotides align to TRBD1. Germline V gene lookup returns CDR1 SEHNR and CDR2 FQNEAQ (reference sequence). The CDR3 consists of 16 residues. J was trimmed by 4 bases and V by 2 bases; bases with no gene match: 6. Here the CDR3 DNA reads TGTGCCAGCAGCTTAATGAGGACAGGGCGTAATGAAAAACTGTTTTTT. Translation gives CASSLMRTGRNEKLFF.

The V and J genes are TRBV7-2 and TRBJ2-3, with 9 bases that match TRBD1. Looked up from germline, CDR1 is SGHTA and CDR2 is FQGNSA. The CDR3 runs 15 residues. J was trimmed by 3 bases and V by 5 bases; bases with no gene match: 6. The CDR3 bases are TGTGCCAGCAGCCAGGGACAGGGATTGACAGATACGCAGTATTTT. The encoded protein is CASSQGQGLTDTQYF.

The V call is TRBV7-6, the J call TRBJ1-1; 8 nucleotides agree with TRBD1. The CDR3 is 15 amino acids. Per the germline V gene, CDR1 is SGHVS and CDR2 is FNYEAQ. Trimming at V came to 5 bases and at J to 1 base, leaving 6 bases not matched to a gene. CDR3 residues: CASSKRTGPNTEAFF. CDR3 sequence (DNA): TGTGCCAGCAGCAAAAGGACAGGGCCGAACACTGAAGCTTTCTTT.

In this sample, this clonotype turned up a few times. V and J are TRBV12-3 or TRBV12-4 and TRBJ1-5, with D perhaps matching TRBD1 (6 bases). This CDR3 contains 15 residues. V gave up 0 bases and J gave up 2 bases, with 8 bases separating them. CDR3 loop: CASSLAGGRNQPQHF. The CDR3 DNA is TGTGCCAGCAGTTTAGCAGGGGGTCGCAATCAGCCCCAGCATTTT.

This rearrangement joins TRBV19 to TRBJ1-5; 7 bases are shared with TRBD1. J lost 6 bases, V lost 3 bases, and 5 bases had no gene match. This CDR3 comprises 14 residues. Germline V gene lookup returns CDR1 LNHDA and CDR2 SQIVND (reference sequence). In DNA form, the CDR3 reads TGTGCCAGTAGTATCGCAGGGGGTACTCAGCCCCAGCATTTT. Translated, it gives CASSIAGGTQPQHF.